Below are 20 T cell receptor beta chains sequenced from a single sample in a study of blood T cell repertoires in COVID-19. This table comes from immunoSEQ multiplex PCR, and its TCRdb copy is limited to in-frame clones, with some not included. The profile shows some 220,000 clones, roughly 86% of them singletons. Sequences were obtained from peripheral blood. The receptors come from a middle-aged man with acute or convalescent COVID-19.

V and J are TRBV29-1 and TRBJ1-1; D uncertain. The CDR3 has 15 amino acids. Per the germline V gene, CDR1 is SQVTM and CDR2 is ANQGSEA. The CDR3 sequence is CPTRRCYLMNTEAFF. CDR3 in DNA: TGCCCCACTAGGAGGTGTTACTTAATGAACACTGAAGCTTTCTTT.

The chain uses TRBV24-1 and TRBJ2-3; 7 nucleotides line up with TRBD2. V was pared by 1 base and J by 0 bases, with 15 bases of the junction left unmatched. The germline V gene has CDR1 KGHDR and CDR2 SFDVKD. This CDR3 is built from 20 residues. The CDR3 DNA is TGTGCCACCAGTGATTTTGGACGACAAGGCAAGGGAGGGAGCACAGATACGCAGTATTTT. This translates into CATSDFGRQGKGGSTDTQYF.

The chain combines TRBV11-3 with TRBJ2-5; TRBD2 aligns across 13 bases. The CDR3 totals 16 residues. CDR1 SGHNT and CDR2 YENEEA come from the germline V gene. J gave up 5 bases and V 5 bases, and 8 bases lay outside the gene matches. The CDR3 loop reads CASSMTSGRLWETQYF. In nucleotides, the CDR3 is TGTGCCAGCAGCATGACTAGCGGGAGGCTGTGGGAGACCCAGTACTTC.

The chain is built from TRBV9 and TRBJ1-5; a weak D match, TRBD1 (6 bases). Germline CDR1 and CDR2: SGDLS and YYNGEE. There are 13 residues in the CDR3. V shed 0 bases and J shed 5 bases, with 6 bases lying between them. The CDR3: CASSVEGDQPQHF. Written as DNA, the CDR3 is TGTGCCAGCAGCGTAGAGGGGGATCAGCCCCAGCATTTT.

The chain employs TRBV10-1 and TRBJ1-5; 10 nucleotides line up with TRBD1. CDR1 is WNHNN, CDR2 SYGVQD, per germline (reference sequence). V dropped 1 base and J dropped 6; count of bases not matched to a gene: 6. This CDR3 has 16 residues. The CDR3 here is CASSEFDRGRGQPQHF. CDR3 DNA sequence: TGCGCCAGCAGTGAGTTCGACAGGGGGCGCGGTCAGCCCCAGCATTTT.

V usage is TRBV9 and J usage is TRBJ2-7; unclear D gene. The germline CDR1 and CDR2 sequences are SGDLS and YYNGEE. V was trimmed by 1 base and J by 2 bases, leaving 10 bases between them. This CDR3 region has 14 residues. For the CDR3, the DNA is TGTGCCAGCAGCGTATCGCTAGAGGCCTACGAGCAGTACTTC. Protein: CASSVSLEAYEQYF.

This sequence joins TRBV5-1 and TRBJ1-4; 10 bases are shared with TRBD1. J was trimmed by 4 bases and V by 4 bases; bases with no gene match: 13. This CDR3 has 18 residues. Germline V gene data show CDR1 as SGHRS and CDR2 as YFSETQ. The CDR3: CASSADRGPIQGNEKLFF. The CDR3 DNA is TGCGCCAGCAGCGCCGACAGGGGGCCAATTCAGGGTAATGAAAAACTGTTTTTT.

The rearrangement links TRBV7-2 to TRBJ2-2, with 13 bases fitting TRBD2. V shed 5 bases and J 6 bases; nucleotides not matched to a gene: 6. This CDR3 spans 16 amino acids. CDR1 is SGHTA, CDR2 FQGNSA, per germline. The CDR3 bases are TGTGCCAGCAGCCCCAGAGGACTAGCGGGAGCCGGGGAGCTGTTTTTT. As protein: CASSPRGLAGAGELFF.

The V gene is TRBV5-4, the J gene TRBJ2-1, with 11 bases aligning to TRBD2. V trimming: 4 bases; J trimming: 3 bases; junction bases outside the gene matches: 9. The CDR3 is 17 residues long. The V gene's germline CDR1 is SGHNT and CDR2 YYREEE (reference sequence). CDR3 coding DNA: TGTGCCAGCAGCCCCGGTGCTAGCGGGGGGTACTACAATGAGCAGTTCTTC. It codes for CASSPGASGGYYNEQFF. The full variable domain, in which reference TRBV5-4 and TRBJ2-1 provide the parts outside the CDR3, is ETGVTQSPTHLIKTRGQQVTLRCSSQSGHNTVSWYQQALGQGPQFIFQYYREEENGRGNFPPRFSGLQFPNYSSELNVNALELDDSALYLCASSPGASGGYYNEQFFGPGTRLTVL.

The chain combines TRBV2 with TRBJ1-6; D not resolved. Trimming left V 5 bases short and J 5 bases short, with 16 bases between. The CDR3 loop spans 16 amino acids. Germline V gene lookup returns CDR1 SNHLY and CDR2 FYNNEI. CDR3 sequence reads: CASSKTSTSDNSPLHF. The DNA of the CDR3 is TGTGCCAGCAGTAAGACGTCGACTAGCGATAATTCACCCCTCCACTTT.

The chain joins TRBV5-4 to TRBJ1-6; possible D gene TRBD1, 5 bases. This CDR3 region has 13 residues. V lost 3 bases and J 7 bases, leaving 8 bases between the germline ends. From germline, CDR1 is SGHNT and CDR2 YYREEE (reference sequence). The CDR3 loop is CASSSPGNSPLHF. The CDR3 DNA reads TGTGCCAGCAGCTCCCCAGGGAATTCACCCCTCCACTTT.

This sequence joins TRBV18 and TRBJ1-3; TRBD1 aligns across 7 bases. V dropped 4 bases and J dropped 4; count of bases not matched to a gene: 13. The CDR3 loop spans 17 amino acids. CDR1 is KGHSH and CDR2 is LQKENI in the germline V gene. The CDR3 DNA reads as TGTGCCAGCTCACTATTTCGACAGGGTGACCCCGGAAACACCATATATTTT. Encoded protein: CASSLFRQGDPGNTIYF.

The CDR3: CASSSQGAGETQYF. In nucleotides, the CDR3 is TGTGCCAGCAGTTCCCAGGGGGCTGGGGAGACCCAGTACTTC. The rearrangement uses TRBV6-5 and TRBJ2-5; TRBD1 matches at 8 bases. V dropped 4 bases and J dropped 5; count of bases not matched to a gene: 6. From germline, CDR1 is MNHEY and CDR2 SVGAGI. This CDR3 region has 14 residues.

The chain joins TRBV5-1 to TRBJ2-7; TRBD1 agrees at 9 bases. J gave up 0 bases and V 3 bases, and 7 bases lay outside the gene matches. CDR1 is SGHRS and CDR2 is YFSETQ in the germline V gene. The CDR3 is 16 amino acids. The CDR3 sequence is CASSSPGQGNSYEQYF. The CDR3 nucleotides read TGCGCCAGCAGCTCACCGGGACAGGGTAACTCCTACGAGCAGTACTTC.

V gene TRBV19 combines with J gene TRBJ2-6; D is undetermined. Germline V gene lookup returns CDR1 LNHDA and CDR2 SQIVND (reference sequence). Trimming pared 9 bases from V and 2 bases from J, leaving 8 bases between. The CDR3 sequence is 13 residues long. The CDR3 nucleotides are TGTGCCAGCTCCCCTGCTGGGGCCAACGTCCTGACTTTC. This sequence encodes CASSPAGANVLTF.

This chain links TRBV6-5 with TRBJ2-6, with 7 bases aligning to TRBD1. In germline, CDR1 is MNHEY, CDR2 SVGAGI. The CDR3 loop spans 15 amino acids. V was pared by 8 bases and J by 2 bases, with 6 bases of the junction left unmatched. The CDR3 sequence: CASRTDRAGANVLTF. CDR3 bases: TGTGCCAGCCGTACTGACAGGGCTGGGGCCAACGTCCTGACTTTC.

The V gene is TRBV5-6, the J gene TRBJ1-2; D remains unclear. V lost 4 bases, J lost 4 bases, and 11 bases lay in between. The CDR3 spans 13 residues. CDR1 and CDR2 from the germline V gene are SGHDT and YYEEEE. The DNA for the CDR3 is TGTGCCAGCAGCAGGACGGGGTCCTATGGCTACACCTTC. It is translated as CASSRTGSYGYTF.

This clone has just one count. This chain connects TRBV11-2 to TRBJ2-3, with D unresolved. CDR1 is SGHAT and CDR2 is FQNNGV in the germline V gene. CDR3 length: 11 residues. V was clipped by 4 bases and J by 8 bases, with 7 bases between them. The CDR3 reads CASSSPGTQYF. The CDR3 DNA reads TGTGCCAGCAGCTCCCCGGGTACGCAGTATTTT.

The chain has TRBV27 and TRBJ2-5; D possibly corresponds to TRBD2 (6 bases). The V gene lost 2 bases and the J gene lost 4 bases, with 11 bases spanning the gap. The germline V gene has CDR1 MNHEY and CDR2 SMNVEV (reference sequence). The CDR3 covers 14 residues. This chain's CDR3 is CASSLRPAGETQYF. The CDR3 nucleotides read TGTGCCAGCAGTTTACGTCCAGCGGGAGAGACCCAGTACTTC.

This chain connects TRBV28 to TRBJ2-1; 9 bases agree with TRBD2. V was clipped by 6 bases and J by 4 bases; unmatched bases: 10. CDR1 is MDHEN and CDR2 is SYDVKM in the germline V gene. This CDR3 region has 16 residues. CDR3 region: CASRPLAGAGYNEQFF. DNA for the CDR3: TGTGCCAGCAGACCATTAGCGGGAGCGGGGTACAATGAGCAGTTCTTC.